The rows below give T cell receptor beta chains drawn from one sample of a study of T cell repertoires in cytomegalovirus infection. MiXCR was run by TCRdb on the reads, yielding one entry per CDR3 protein. Here the sample spans over 450,000 distinct CDR3 sequences, roughly 12% being singletons. Sequenced sample: PBMCs. These receptors were taken from a human donor in good health (CMV status not recorded). Some clones in this sample may be carry-over from other donors' samples. The conserved cysteine and the conserved F or W are not part of the CDR3 here. A D gene is named only where the DNA matches it firmly.

TRBJ2-1 | TRBV5-4 | TRBD1 | ASSFQGVRSNEQF
TRBJ1-2 | TRBV20-1 | TRBD1 | SARDKGQSNYGYT
TRBJ2-7 | TRBV5-1 | - | ASSYSQMGEQY
TRBJ2-7 | TRBV5-1 | - | ASSLETEQY
TRBJ1-2 | TRBV3-1 | - | ASSQFRLWQQGFLSNYGYT
TRBJ2-1 | TRBV20-1 | - | SASQDHEQF
TRBJ1-5 | TRBV5-1 | TRBD1 | ASSLGLGQAPQPQH
TRBJ1-2 | TRBV27 | - | ASSLNRVAYGYT
TRBJ2-2 | TRBV11-2 | - | ASSLNSAAGEELF
TRBJ1-1 | TRBV11-2 | - | ASRPARTEAF
TRBJ2-2 | TRBV5-1 | TRBD2 | ASSQTGTSMIGELF
TRBJ2-7 | TRBV6-2/TRBV6-3 | TRBD1 | ASSQPTGLLNEQY
TRBJ1-1 | TRBV5-1 | - | ASNRGGAGTEAF
TRBJ2-2 | TRBV7-3 | - | ASSLRPRDTGELF
TRBJ2-3 | TRBV2 | TRBD2 | ASSEALAGTDTQY
TRBJ1-2 | TRBV20-1 | - | SAREGARGVNGYT
TRBJ2-7 | TRBV29-1 | TRBD1 | SVEGDRESYEQY
TRBJ2-3 | TRBV6-1 | - | ASSEAGGALTDTQY
TRBJ2-3 | TRBV27 | - | ASSLWSPSTDTQY
TRBJ2-5 | TRBV20-1 | - | SASGGSETQY
TRBJ2-1 | TRBV9 | - | ASSVGGSGGNEQF
TRBJ2-1 | TRBV27 | TRBD2 | ASNPGRGGRLEQF
TRBJ2-2 | TRBV2 | - | AVRTGELF
TRBJ1-1 | TRBV30 | - | AWGDGQNTEAF
TRBJ2-5 | TRBV30 | - | ARQPAGETQY